These 24 T cell receptor beta chains were sequenced from one sample in a study of cytomegalovirus exposure and HLA in healthy donors. The PCR used 60 Vbeta and 13 Jbeta primers. Produced via immunoSEQ multiplex PCR; TCRdb's table is partial and in-frame only. The sample includes 130,000 to 150,000 clones, 60% to 85% of them seen just once. Sequencing used PBMCs. The origin of the receptors is a man aged 35-49 years in good health and CMV-seropositive.

V is TRBV28 and J is TRBJ1-1; unclear D gene. From germline, CDR1 is MDHEN and CDR2 SYDVKM. This CDR3 is 15 amino acids long. The V end lost 6 bases, the J end lost 0 bases, and 14 bases lay between the germline ends. The CDR3 loop is CASSPLNSVNTEAFF. The CDR3 bases are TGTGCCAGCAGCCCCCTGAATTCGGTGAACACTGAAGCTTTCTTT.

The V and J genes are TRBV7-2 and TRBJ1-5, with 8 bases lining up with TRBD1. CDR1 and CDR2 from the germline V gene are SGHTA and FQGNSA. This CDR3 has 16 residues. J gave up 6 bases and V 3 bases, and 10 bases lay outside the gene matches. CDR3 DNA: TGTGCCAGCAGCTTTTCGGACAGGGTCCGTGGTCAGCCCCAGCATTTT. Protein product: CASSFSDRVRGQPQHF.

The rearrangement joins TRBV21-1 to TRBJ2-7; the D segment call TRBD1 is taken from the table without a DNA check. TRBV21-1 is recorded as a pseudogene. The CDR3 runs to 18 residues. In DNA, the CDR3 is TGTGCCAGCAGCAAAGTTAGAGGCCGGGACAGGGGCATTTACGAGCAGTACTTC. Amino acid sequence: CASSKVRGRDRGIYEQYF.

The chain couples TRBV7-6 to TRBJ2-1; TRBD2 aligns across 10 bases. CDR3 length: 18 residues. The V segment lost 1 base and the J segment 4 bases; nucleotides outside the gene matches: 10. Germline V gene lookup returns CDR1 SGHVS and CDR2 FNYEAQ. The CDR3 reads CASSLGSSGGIWYNEQFF. In DNA, the CDR3 is TGTGCCAGCAGCTTAGGGAGTAGCGGGGGGATCTGGTACAATGAGCAGTTCTTC. The full variable domain, in which reference TRBV7-6 and TRBJ2-1 provide the parts outside the CDR3, is GAGVSQSPRYKVTKRGQDVALRCDPISGHVSLYWYRQALGQGPEFLTYFNYEAQQDKSGLPNDRFSAERPEGSISTLTIQRTEQRDSAMYRCASSLGSSGGIWYNEQFFGPGTRLTVL.

The chain joins TRBV7-6 to TRBJ2-7; D is possibly TRBD1 (5 bases). Deletions cut 0 bases from V and 3 bases from J, with 12 bases between. This CDR3 is built from 15 residues. Germline V gene data show CDR1 as SGHVS and CDR2 as FNYEAQ. This chain's CDR3 is CASSLAPDRFYEQYF. DNA for the CDR3: TGTGCCAGCAGCTTAGCCCCCGACAGATTCTACGAGCAGTACTTC.

This clone was seen only a few times. This chain links TRBV6-1 with TRBJ1-6; 9 bases line up with TRBD1. Looked up from germline, CDR1 is MNHNS and CDR2 is SASEGT. CDR3 length: 15 residues. V dropped 4 bases and J dropped 6; count of bases not matched to a gene: 4. CDR3 sequence reads: CASSAPGQGNSPLHF. DNA of the CDR3: TGTGCCAGCAGTGCACCGGGACAGGGTAATTCACCCCTCCACTTT.

The chain joins TRBV5-6 to TRBJ1-4, with 7 bases lining up with TRBD1. The CDR3 is 16 amino acids. Per the germline V gene, CDR1 is SGHDT and CDR2 is YYEEEE. Trimming removed 4 bases from V and 4 bases from J; junction bases left unmatched: 10. The CDR3 spells CASSQLRGDDNEKLFF. In nucleotides, the CDR3 is TGTGCCAGCAGCCAACTCAGGGGGGATGATAATGAAAAACTGTTTTTT.

The gene calls are TRBV4-2 and TRBJ2-7; 7 bases are shared with TRBD2. This CDR3 is built from 15 residues. J gave up 3 bases and V 0 bases, and 5 bases lay outside the gene matches. CDR1 is LGHNA, CDR2 YNFKEQ, per germline. The CDR3 is CASSQEASGSYEQYF. For the CDR3, the DNA is TGTGCCAGCAGCCAAGAGGCTAGCGGTAGCTACGAGCAGTACTTC.

The rearrangement links TRBV9 to TRBJ2-7; possibly TRBD1 for D (6 bases). From germline, CDR1 is SGDLS and CDR2 YYNGEE. This CDR3 region has 15 residues. Trimming shortened V by 0 bases and J by 2 bases, and 12 bases separated the two germline ends. CDR3: CASSVGGQRTYEQYF. CDR3 DNA: TGTGCCAGCAGCGTAGGGGGGCAAAGGACCTACGAGCAGTACTTC. The whole variable domain, remainder taken from reference TRBV9 and TRBJ2-7, is DSGVTQTPKHLITATGQRVTLRCSPRSGDLSVYWYQQSLDQGLQFLIQYYNGEERAKGNILERFSAQQFPDLHSELNLSSLELGDSALYFCASSVGGQRTYEQYFGPGTRLTVT.

The chain has TRBV28 and TRBJ1-6, with D unresolved. V was trimmed by 3 bases and J by 6 bases, leaving 9 bases between them. CDR1 MDHEN and CDR2 SYDVKM come from the germline V gene. The CDR3 consists of 14 residues. The CDR3 DNA sequence: TGTGCCAGCAGTTTGCCGGGGATTAATTCACCCCTCCACTTT. Translated, it gives CASSLPGINSPLHF.

The J gene is TRBJ1-2, the V gene TRBV7-2; perhaps TRBD1 as D (6 bases). The germline V gene has CDR1 SGHTA and CDR2 FQGNSA. This CDR3 has 14 amino acids. V gave up 5 bases and J gave up 2 bases, with 12 bases separating them. The CDR3 is CASSRRGQNYGYTF. The CDR3 DNA is TGTGCCAGCAGCCGCAGGGGACAAAACTATGGCTACACCTTC.

The chain joins TRBV7-2 to TRBJ1-1; 9 nucleotides line up with TRBD1. CDR3 size: 14 residues. Germline V gene lookup returns CDR1 SGHTA and CDR2 FQGNSA. The V and J ends lost 3 bases and 11 bases, in that order; junction bases with no gene match: 10. The CDR3 loop reads CASSFLDRGVWAFF. The CDR3 region has the DNA TGTGCCAGCAGCTTCTTAGACAGGGGGGTGTGGGCTTTCTTT.

This chain connects TRBV5-1 to TRBJ2-5, with 10 bases matching TRBD2. Trimming at V came to 0 bases and at J to 9 bases, leaving 8 bases not matched to a gene. Germline values: CDR1 SGHRS, CDR2 YFSETQ. CDR3 length: 15 amino acids. The CDR3 loop is CASSLEASGSAAQYF. DNA for the CDR3: TGCGCCAGCAGCTTGGAGGCTAGCGGGAGTGCGGCCCAGTACTTC.

The chain combines TRBV6-6 with TRBJ1-1, with a possible D match to TRBD1 (5 bases). Trimming stripped 7 bases from V and 0 bases from J, with 15 bases between. The germline V gene encodes CDR1 MNHNY and CDR2 SVGAGI (reference sequence). This CDR3 is built from 15 residues. CDR3 sequence: CASIPYGAVNTEAFF. The CDR3 nucleotides read TGTGCCAGCATTCCCTATGGGGCGGTGAACACTGAAGCTTTCTTT.

Only one count was recorded for this clone. The chain couples TRBV7-9 to TRBJ2-7; TRBD1 matches 10 bases. Trimming cost V 1 base and J 2 bases; bases outside gene matches: 11. In germline, CDR1 is SEHNR, CDR2 FQNEAQ (reference sequence). This CDR3 comprises 18 residues. CDR3 bases: TGTGCCAGCAGCTTAGGGATTACGAGGGACAGGGGTCCCTACGAGCAGTACTTC. Translated, it gives CASSLGITRDRGPYEQYF.

J is TRBJ2-3 and V is TRBV12-5; 9 bases are a match to TRBD2. The CDR3 length is 15 residues. Germline V gene data show CDR1 as LGHNT and CDR2 as FRNRAP. V was pared by 4 bases and J by 2 bases, with 4 bases of the junction left unmatched. CDR3 DNA: TGTGCTAGTGGTTCTAGCGGGGACCCCACAGATACGCAGTATTTT. It yields the protein CASGSSGDPTDTQYF.

The V and J genes are TRBV4-3 and TRBJ1-2; the D gene is possibly TRBD1 (6 bases). V was cut by 4 bases and J by 2 bases, with 14 bases left in between. In germline, CDR1 is LGHNA, CDR2 YSLEER. The length of the CDR3 is 15 residues. The CDR3 DNA reads as TGCGCCAGCAGCCTACAGGGTCGGGCAAACTATGGCTACACCTTC. This translates into CASSLQGRANYGYTF.

This chain links TRBV30 with TRBJ1-5, with 8 nucleotides matching TRBD1. Unmatched junction bases numbered 4, after V lost 0 bases and J lost 6 bases. This CDR3 is 14 amino acids long. The germline CDR1 and CDR2 sequences are GTSNPN and SVGIG (reference sequence). The CDR3 region has the DNA TGTGCCTGGAGTGTACGGCAGGGGGCTCAGCCCCAGCATTTT. Translating it yields CAWSVRQGAQPQHF.

The chain employs TRBV4-2 and TRBJ1-1; D ambiguous. This CDR3 is 15 amino acids long. V lost 0 bases and J 7 bases, leaving 15 bases between the germline ends. Germline CDR1 and CDR2: LGHNA and YNFKEQ. The CDR3 nucleotides read TGTGCCAGCAGCCAAGATCGCGCGGTTAAGGATGAAGCTTTCTTT. It is translated as CASSQDRAVKDEAFF.

This clone was observed a few times. The chain links TRBV15 to TRBJ2-1, with 11 bases aligning to TRBD2. V lost 1 base and J lost 5; bases outside the gene matches: 7. The germline V gene has CDR1 LNHNV and CDR2 YYDKDF (reference sequence). This CDR3 spans 17 amino acids. In nucleotides, the CDR3 is TGTGCCACCAGCAGAGGTCTAGCGGGGGGCACAAACAATGAGCAGTTCTTC. Translating gives CATSRGLAGGTNNEQFF.

This sequence joins TRBV5-6 and TRBJ1-1; 10 bases line up with TRBD1. Trimming removed 2 bases from V and 1 base from J; junction bases left unmatched: 5. This CDR3 contains 16 residues. Germline CDR1 SGHDT, CDR2 YYEEEE. This CDR3 is CASSLGTGAGNTEAFF. The DNA for the CDR3 is TGTGCCAGCAGCTTAGGGACAGGGGCCGGGAACACTGAAGCTTTCTTT.

V usage is TRBV6-1 and J usage is TRBJ2-7; D gene unclear. Per germline, CDR1 MNHNS and CDR2 SASEGT. The length of the CDR3 is 13 residues. V shed 4 bases and J shed 3 bases, with 10 bases lying between them. Written as DNA, the CDR3 is TGTGCCAGCAGTGCGGGTCTGATCTACGAGCAGTACTTC. Translating gives CASSAGLIYEQYF.

V and J are TRBV5-1 and TRBJ2-3, with 14 bases matching TRBD2. Germline V gene data show CDR1 as SGHRS and CDR2 as YFSETQ. With V trimmed by 4 bases and J by 5 bases, 3 bases remained unmatched. The CDR3 is 15 residues long. The CDR3 coding sequence is TGCGCCAGCAGCCCTGGACTAGCGGGGGGAGATACGCAGTATTTT. This codes for CASSPGLAGGDTQYF. The full variable domain, completed using reference TRBV5-1 and TRBJ2-3, is KAGVTQTPRYLIKTRGQQVTLSCSPISGHRSVSWYQQTPGQGLQFLFEYFSETQRNKGNFPGRFSGRQFSNSRSEMNVSTLELGDSALYLCASSPGLAGGDTQYFGPGTRLTVL.

This clone was counted once. The chain joins TRBV27 to TRBJ2-1; maybe TRBD2 (7 bases). The CDR3 is 15 amino acids. V was cut by 10 bases and J by 0 bases, with 16 bases left in between. Germline CDR1 MNHEY, CDR2 SMNVEV (reference sequence). DNA for the CDR3: TGTGCCACACTTGGGGGGGGGCCCTCCTACAATGAGCAGTTCTTC. It translates to CATLGGGPSYNEQFF.